The clone carrying this T cell receptor (beta chain) has at least ten counts. Its cognate antigen is unknown. Germline V gene sequence: CDR1 ENHRY, CDR2 SYGVKD. This CDR3 comprises 16 residues. V dropped 3 bases and J dropped 2; count of bases not matched to a gene: 8. The source of the sample is a study of T cells after yellow fever vaccination. Overall study context: It was SMART-Seq v4 Ultra Low Input that prepared the fractions with low cell numbers.

Study outcomes and limitations: Researchers report a weaker secondary response that nonetheless peaked faster, day 5 versus 15.

TCRdb reprocessed the 5' RACE reads with MiXCR, giving one entry per CDR3 protein. Found here are 400,000 to 450,000 distinct CDR3 sequences, about 19% of them singletons; the top ten hold about a sixth. The chain uses TRBV10-3 and TRBJ1-2; 8 nucleotides match TRBD1. This TCR came from a man aged 18 to 30 who received the YFV17D yellow fever vaccine. The sequencing used PBMCs, collected before the yellow fever booster vaccination. CDR3 sequence: CAISDIPGQANYGYTF. The CDR3 DNA reads TGTGCCATCAGTGATATACCGGGACAGGCAAACTATGGCTACACCTTC.